Sequencing of this T cell receptor (beta chain) was carried out in a study of blood T cell repertoires in COVID-19. Study-level information: The United States, Italy and Spain supplied acute and convalescent COVID-19 samples. PBMCs, B-cell-depleted T cells, or T cells provided the cDNA or gDNA that made up the material.

Trimming at V came to 8 bases and at J to 6 bases, leaving 12 bases not matched to a gene. Germline V lookup: CDR1 SQVTM, CDR2 ANQGSEA. There are 13 residues in the CDR3. As handled by the study authors: Reference gene primer amplification gave estimated nucleated cell counts. Profiling relied on immunoSEQ multiplex PCR, and the TCRdb table lists in-frame clones only, not all of them. V and J calls and clone size come straight from that table; D and trimming were deduced from the DNA. The repertoire has approximately 85,000 clones, 75% to 90% of them found once; the top ten carry about 12%. The TCR comes from a human donor in a cohort sampled during active COVID-19. The sequencing sample was made of peripheral blood. This chain connects TRBV29-1 to TRBJ1-2; 7 bases align to TRBD1. CDR3 protein: CSSLKGGEDGYTF. CDR3 sequence (DNA): TGCAGCTCCCTTAAAGGGGGCGAGGATGGCTACACCTTC.